This passage covers 2 T cell receptor beta chains from one sample sequenced in a study of T cell responses to AZD1222 COVID-19 vaccine. Profiled with immunoSEQ multiplex PCR; TCRdb holds only in-frame clones, not every one. The sample yields over 85,000 clones, around 82% seen once. The sequenced sample was peripheral blood, obtained on day 0 of AZD1222 vaccination. Receptor source: an adult in good health.

This clone was seen only a few times. J is TRBJ2-1 and V is TRBV11-2; D might be TRBD2 (6 bases). There are 14 residues in the CDR3. The V end lost 2 bases, the J end lost 5 bases, and 10 bases lay between the germline ends. Looked up from germline, CDR1 is SGHAT and CDR2 is FQNNGV. CDR3 in DNA: TGTGCCAGCAGCTTACTGGGAGGCCACAATGAGCAGTTCTTC. It translates to CASSLLGGHNEQFF.

The CDR3 coding sequence is TGTGCCAGCAGTTACATCCAGGGATTCGCTGAAGCTTTCTTT. This sequence encodes CASSYIQGFAEAFF. This sequence joins TRBV6-5 and TRBJ1-1; weak D call: TRBD1 (5 bases). With 2 bases removed from V and 6 bases from J, the gap between germline ends came to 13 bases. Per the germline V gene, CDR1 is MNHEY and CDR2 is SVGAGI. This CDR3 has 14 amino acids.